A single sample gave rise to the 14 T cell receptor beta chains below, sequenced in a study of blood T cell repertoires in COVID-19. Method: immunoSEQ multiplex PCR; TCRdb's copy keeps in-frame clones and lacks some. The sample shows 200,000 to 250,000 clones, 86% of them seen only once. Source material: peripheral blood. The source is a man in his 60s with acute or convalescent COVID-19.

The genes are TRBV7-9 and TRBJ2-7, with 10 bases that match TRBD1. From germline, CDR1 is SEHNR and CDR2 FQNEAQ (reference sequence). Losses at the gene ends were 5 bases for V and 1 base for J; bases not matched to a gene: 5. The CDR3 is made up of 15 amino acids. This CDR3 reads CASSRLGQGSYEQYF. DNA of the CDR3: TGTGCCAGCAGCCGTCTGGGACAGGGGTCCTACGAGCAGTACTTC.

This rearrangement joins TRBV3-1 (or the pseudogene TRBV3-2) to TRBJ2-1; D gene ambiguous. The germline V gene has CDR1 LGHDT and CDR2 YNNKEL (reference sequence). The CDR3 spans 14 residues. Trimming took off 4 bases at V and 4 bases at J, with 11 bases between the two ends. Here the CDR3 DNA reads TGTGCCAGCAGCCCAAGATCCGGGTACAATGAGCAGTTCTTC. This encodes CASSPRSGYNEQFF.

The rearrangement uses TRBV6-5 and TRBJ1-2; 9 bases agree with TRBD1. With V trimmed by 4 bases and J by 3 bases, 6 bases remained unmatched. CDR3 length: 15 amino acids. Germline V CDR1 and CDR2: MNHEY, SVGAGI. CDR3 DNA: TGTGCCAGCAGTTTACAGGGGGCTGGGGACTATGGCTACACCTTC. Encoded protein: CASSLQGAGDYGYTF.

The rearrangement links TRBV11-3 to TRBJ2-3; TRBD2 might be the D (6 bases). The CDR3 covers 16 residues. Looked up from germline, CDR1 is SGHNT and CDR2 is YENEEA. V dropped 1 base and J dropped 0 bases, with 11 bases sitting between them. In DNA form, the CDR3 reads TGTGCCAGCAGCTTAGGGGAGGAACCTAGCACAGATACGCAGTATTTT. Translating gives CASSLGEEPSTDTQYF.

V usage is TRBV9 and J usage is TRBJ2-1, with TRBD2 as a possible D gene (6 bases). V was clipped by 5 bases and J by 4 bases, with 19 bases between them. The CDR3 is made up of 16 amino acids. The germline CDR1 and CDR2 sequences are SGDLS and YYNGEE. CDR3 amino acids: CASSPEAGRWYNEQFF. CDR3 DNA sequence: TGTGCCAGCAGTCCAGAGGCGGGAAGGTGGTACAATGAGCAGTTCTTC. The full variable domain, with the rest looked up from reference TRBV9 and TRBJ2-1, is DSGVTQTPKHLITATGQRVTLRCSPRSGDLSVYWYQQSLDQGLQFLIQYYNGEERAKGNILERFSAQQFPDLHSELNLSSLELGDSALYFCASSPEAGRWYNEQFFGPGTRLTVL.

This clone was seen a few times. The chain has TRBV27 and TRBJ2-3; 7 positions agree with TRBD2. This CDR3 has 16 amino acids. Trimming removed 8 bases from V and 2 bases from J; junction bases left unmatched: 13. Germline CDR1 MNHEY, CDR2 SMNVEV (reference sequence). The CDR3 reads CASRGSRWSLTDTQYF. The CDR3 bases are TGTGCCAGCCGCGGGAGCCGTTGGAGCCTCACAGATACGCAGTATTTT.

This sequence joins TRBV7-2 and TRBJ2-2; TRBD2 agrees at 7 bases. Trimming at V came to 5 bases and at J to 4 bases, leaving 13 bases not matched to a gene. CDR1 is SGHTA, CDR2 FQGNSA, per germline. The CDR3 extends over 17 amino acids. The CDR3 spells CASSPSAAGVPTGELFF. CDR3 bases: TGTGCCAGCAGCCCATCCGCGGCGGGAGTTCCCACCGGGGAGCTGTTTTTT.

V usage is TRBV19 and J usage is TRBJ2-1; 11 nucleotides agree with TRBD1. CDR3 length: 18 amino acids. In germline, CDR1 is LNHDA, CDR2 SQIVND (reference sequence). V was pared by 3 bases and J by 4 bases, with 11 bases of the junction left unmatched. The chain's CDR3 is CASSIRTGGTQFYNEQFF. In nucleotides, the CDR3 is TGTGCCAGTAGTATCCGGACAGGGGGCACCCAATTTTACAATGAGCAGTTCTTC.

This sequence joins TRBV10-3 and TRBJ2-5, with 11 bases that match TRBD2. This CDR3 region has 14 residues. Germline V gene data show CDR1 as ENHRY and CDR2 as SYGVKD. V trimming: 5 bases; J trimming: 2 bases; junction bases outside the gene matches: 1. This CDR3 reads CAISLAGGQETQYF. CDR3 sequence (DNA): TGTGCCATCAGTCTAGCGGGAGGACAAGAGACCCAGTACTTC.

The CDR3 here is CASSIVVLLIGGENTEAFF. The CDR3 bases are TGTGCCAGTAGTATAGTTGTTTTGTTAATAGGGGGCGAGAACACTGAAGCTTTCTTT. J is TRBJ1-1 and V is TRBV19; 7 bases line up with TRBD1. The CDR3 has 19 residues. Germline CDR1 LNHDA, CDR2 SQIVND (reference sequence). Unmatched junction bases numbered 15, after V lost 1 base and J lost 1 base.

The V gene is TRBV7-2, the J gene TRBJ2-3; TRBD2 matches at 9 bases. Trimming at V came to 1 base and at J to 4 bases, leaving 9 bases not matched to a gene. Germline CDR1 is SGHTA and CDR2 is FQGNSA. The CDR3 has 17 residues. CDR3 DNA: TGTGCCAGCAGCTTAGGTCGGCGGGGGGGTAGGGCAGATACGCAGTATTTT. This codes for CASSLGRRGGRADTQYF. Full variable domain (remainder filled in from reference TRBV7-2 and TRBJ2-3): GAGVSQSPSNKVTEKGKDVELRCDPISGHTALYWYRQSLGQGLEFLIYFQGNSAPDKSGLPSDRFSAERTGGSVSTLTIQRTQQEDSAVYLCASSLGRRGGRADTQYFGPGTRLTVL.

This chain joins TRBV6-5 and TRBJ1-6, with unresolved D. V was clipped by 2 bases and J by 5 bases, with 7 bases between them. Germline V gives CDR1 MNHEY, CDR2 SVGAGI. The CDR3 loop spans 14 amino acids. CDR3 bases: TGTGCCAGCAGTTACGGGCAGGATAATTCACCCCTCCACTTT. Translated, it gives CASSYGQDNSPLHF.

The CDR3 region has the DNA TGTGCCAGCAGGCTAGCGGGGGTGGGGGAGACCCAGTACTTC. Encoded protein: CASRLAGVGETQYF. The chain couples TRBV5-4 to TRBJ2-5; TRBD2 matches 10 bases. CDR1 is SGHNT and CDR2 is YYREEE in the germline V gene (reference sequence). V lost 5 bases to trimming and J lost 5 bases; unmatched junction nucleotides: 6. The CDR3 consists of 14 residues.

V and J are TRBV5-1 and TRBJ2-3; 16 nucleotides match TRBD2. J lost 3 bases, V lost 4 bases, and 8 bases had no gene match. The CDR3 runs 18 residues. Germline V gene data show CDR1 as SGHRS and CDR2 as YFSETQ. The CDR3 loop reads CASSPSRGLAGGTDTQYF. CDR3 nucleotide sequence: TGCGCCAGCAGCCCCTCTCGGGGACTAGCGGGAGGGACAGATACGCAGTATTTT.